This TCR beta chain came from a study of Graves' ophthalmopathy and Graves' hyperthyroidism. In its sample, this clonotype was seen many times. TCR beta CDR3 regions were amplified from RNA transcripts. RT-PCR with HTBI primers came first, then second-round multiplex PCR. TCRdb redid the calling of the multiplex PCR reads with MiXCR, one entry per CDR3 protein. The repertoire holds approximately 700,000 distinct CDR3 sequences, with roughly two fifths as singletons. Per germline, CDR1 LNHDA and CDR2 SQIVND (reference sequence). This CDR3 comprises 12 residues. V shed 8 bases and J shed 4 bases, with 11 bases lying between them.

This chain links TRBV19 with TRBJ1-1; D might be TRBD1 (5 bases). Sequencing was carried out using peripheral blood. The TCR sequence derives from an adult man with Graves' ophthalmopathy. The DNA for the CDR3 is TGTGCCAGTGAGAGGGGAGGCACTGAAGCTTTCTTT. Translated: CASERGGTEAFF.